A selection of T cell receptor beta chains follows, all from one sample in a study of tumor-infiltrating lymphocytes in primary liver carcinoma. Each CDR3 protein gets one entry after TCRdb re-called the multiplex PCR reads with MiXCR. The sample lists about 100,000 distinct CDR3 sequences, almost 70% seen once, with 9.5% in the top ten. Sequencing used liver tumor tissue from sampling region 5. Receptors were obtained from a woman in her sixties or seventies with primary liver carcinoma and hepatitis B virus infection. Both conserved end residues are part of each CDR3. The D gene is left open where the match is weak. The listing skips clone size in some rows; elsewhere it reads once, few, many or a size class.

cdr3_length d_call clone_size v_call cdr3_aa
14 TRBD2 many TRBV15 CATQGTSVYNEQFF
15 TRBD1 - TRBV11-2 CASILAGQGYYGYTF
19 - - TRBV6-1 CASMGLGSRYGYSNQPQHF
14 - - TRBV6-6 CASSYQGTGQPQQF
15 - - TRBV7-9 CASSLASGGGNEQFF
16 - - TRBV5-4 CASSFGSHTYNSPHHF
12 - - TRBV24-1 CATSDPIQPQHF
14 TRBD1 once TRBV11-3 CAGSFPAGGIGYTF
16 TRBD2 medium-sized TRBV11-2 CASSSLLADNTGELFF
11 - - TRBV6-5 CVSRSSYEQHF
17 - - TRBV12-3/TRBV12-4 CASSLFGEGWRSCEHFF
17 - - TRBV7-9 CASSLGTLSVSGESQYF
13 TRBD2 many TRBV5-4 CASSRAAGGEQYF
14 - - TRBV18 CANSSGPGTDEQFF
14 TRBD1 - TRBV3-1 CAISRQGATGELFF
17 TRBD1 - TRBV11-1 CASNFKDRSSGANVLTF
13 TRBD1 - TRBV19 CASAGTGNSPLHF
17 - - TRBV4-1 CASSHVGMGFPTWELFF
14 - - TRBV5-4 CASSPFGRVAGYTF
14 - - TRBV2 CTSSERSGANVLTF
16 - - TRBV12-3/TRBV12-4 CASSLVARAANSLLHF
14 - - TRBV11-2 CASSLAVRINEQYF
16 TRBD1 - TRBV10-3 CAISETDRGVGNVQFF
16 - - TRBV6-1 CASGHGLRRDYNEQFF
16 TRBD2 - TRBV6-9 CASSYSWTRIQETQYF
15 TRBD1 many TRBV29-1 CSVGPTGGSGNIQYF
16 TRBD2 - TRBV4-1 CASSRDGTTRSGDQYF
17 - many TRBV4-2 CASSQRGAGRDTGELFF
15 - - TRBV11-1 CASSYTGPFFGELFF
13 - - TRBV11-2 CASSLKPAGELVF
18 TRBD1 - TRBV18 CASSPYQPKGQGYEKLFF
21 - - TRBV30 CAWSLVEGDKRARSSYNEQFF
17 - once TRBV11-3 CASSLVLRTCVVDEEFF
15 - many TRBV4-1 CASSQRWTDNSPLHF